Presented here are 24 T cell receptor beta chains from one specimen sequenced in a study of regulatory T cells in long-lasting Graves disease. Time point reported: newly diagnosed GD, antithyroid drugs for less than 3 months. After RNA was extracted from PBMCs, the TCR library was made from it. The TCR beta library used iRepertoire HTBI primers with Arm-PCR amplification of CDR3. TCRdb re-called the multiplex PCR reads with MiXCR, one entry per CDR3 protein. Among roughly 220,000 distinct CDR3 sequences listed, 15% to 20% were seen once. Here the sequenced sample was peripheral blood mononuclear cells (PBMCs), taken at new diagnosis, from a patient treated with antithyroid drugs. The receptors here all came from a female donor with Graves disease.

This clonotype was recorded many times. This chain joins TRBV2 and TRBJ2-3; 15 bases are shared with TRBD2. This CDR3 comprises 15 residues. The junction had 3 bases not matched to a gene; V was cut back by 9 bases and J by 2 bases. CDR1 SNHLY and CDR2 FYNNEI come from the germline V gene. Here the CDR3 DNA reads TGTGCCAGGGGACTAGCGGGAGGTTCCACAGATACGCAGTATTTT. As protein: CARGLAGGSTDTQYF.

In this sample, this clonotype turned up many times. This chain uses TRBV6-2 or TRBV6-3 with TRBJ2-3, with D perhaps assigned TRBD1 or TRBD2 (5 bases each). Germline assignment: CDR1 MNHEY and CDR2 SVGEGT. This CDR3 has 13 amino acids. Deletions cut 5 bases from V and 4 bases from J, with 10 bases between. The CDR3, as DNA: TGTGCCAGCAGTGGGGACGGGGCAGATACGCAGTATTTT. It encodes CASSGDGADTQYF.

To note about this clonotype: A far larger clone is only one base removed, so a read error is likely. The rearrangement links TRBV11-3 to TRBJ1-6; TRBD1 matches 11 bases. In germline, CDR1 is SGHNT, CDR2 YENEEA. The length of the CDR3 is 16 residues. The CDR3 reads CASRPQGTGGNLPLHF. The CDR3 region has the DNA TGTGCCAGCAGACCACAAGGGACAGGGGGTAATTTACCCCTCCACTTT.

This clonotype was seen ten or more times. The rearrangement uses TRBV27 and TRBJ2-2, with 8 bases identical to TRBD2. V shed 6 bases, J shed 5 bases, and the junction held 2 bases outside the gene matches. The CDR3 extends over 13 amino acids. The germline V gene has CDR1 MNHEY and CDR2 SMNVEV (reference sequence). CDR3 in DNA: TGTGCCAGCAGCCCTAGCGGGACCGGGGAGCTGTTTTTT. Its protein is CASSPSGTGELFF.

The sample holds many counts of this clonotype. One end of the junction is discordant with germline, which a read error may explain. The chain couples TRBV5-1 to TRBJ1-2; TRBD1 might be the D (5 bases). There are 14 residues in the CDR3. The germline CDR1 and CDR2 sequences are SGHRS and YFSETQ. Here the CDR3 reads CASSLSLFRDGYTF. In nucleotides, the CDR3 is TGTGCCAGCAGCTTGTCTCTGTTCAGGGATGGCTACACCTTC.

This clonotype was picked up many times. The chain has TRBV2 and TRBJ2-5, with 7 bases that match TRBD1. CDR1 is SNHLY and CDR2 is FYNNEI in the germline V gene. V gave up 6 bases and J gave up 1 base; unmatched junction bases: 5. The CDR3 is 14 amino acids. CDR3 coding DNA: TGTGCCAGCAGACTGACAGGGACCCAAGAGACCCAGTACTTC. Amino acids: CASRLTGTQETQYF.

V and J are TRBV30 and TRBJ2-6; D is ambiguous. The CDR3 runs to 15 residues. The germline gives CDR1 GTSNPN, CDR2 SVGIG (reference sequence). V was trimmed by 3 bases and J by 6 bases, leaving 15 bases between them. The CDR3 DNA sequence: TGTGCCTGGAGCCCCCTTCCCCCGGAGGCCAACGTCCTGACTTTC. Protein sequence: CAWSPLPPEANVLTF. Variable domain in full (rest from reference TRBV30 and TRBJ2-6): SQTIHQWPATLVQPVGSPLSLECTVEGTSNPNLYWYRQAAGRGLQLLFYSVGIGQISSEVPQNLSASRPQDRQFILSSKKLLLSDSGFYLCAWSPLPPEANVLTFGAGSRLTVL.

This clonotype was detected only once. One base away lies a much larger clone, so this may be a sequencing read error. The chain couples TRBV7-8 to TRBJ2-2, with D tentatively TRBD2 (6 bases). The CDR3 length is 17 residues. The V end lost 2 bases, the J end lost 4 bases, and 17 bases lay between the germline ends. The germline gives CDR1 SGHVS, CDR2 FQNEAQ. The CDR3 is CASSLKFGGWGTGELFF. CDR3 DNA: TGTGCCAGCAGCTTAAAGTTCGGGGGATGGGGCACCGGGGAGCTGTTTTTT.

The chain joins TRBV20-1 to TRBJ2-7; possibly TRBD1 for D (5 bases). Germline V gene data show CDR1 as DFQATT and CDR2 as SNEGSKA (reference sequence). The V end was cut by 5 bases, the J end by 1 base, with 21 bases between. This CDR3 is 16 amino acids long. The CDR3 is CSAPKAPGWGSYEQYF. As DNA, the CDR3 is TGCAGTGCTCCCAAGGCCCCAGGGTGGGGTTCCTACGAGCAGTACTTC.

On this clonotype: A far larger clone differs by one base, so this is likely a read error. The chain employs TRBV3-1 and TRBJ2-5; D possibly corresponds to TRBD2 (7 bases). The DNA matches TRBJ2-1 better at its end, which makes the J call doubtful. The CDR3 sequence is 17 residues long. The germline gives CDR1 LGHDT, CDR2 YNNKEL (reference sequence). CDR3 region: CASSQYLRGTNNNEQFF. CDR3 DNA: TGTGCCAGCAGCCAATATCTGAGGGGGACTAACAACAATGAGCAGTTCTTC.

This clonotype was seen at least ten times. The DNA for the CDR3 is TGTGCCACCAGTGATCTAGGACAGGGAAGGAACACCGGGGAGCTGTTTTTT. As protein: CATSDLGQGRNTGELFF. The chain has TRBV24-1 and TRBJ2-2; 8 bases line up with TRBD1. The V gene's germline CDR1 is KGHDR and CDR2 SFDVKD. CDR3 size: 17 residues. V shed 3 bases and J 1 base; nucleotides not matched to a gene: 6.

This clonotype was seen many times. The chain employs TRBV12-3 or TRBV12-4 and TRBJ1-1; D possibly corresponds to TRBD1 (5 bases). V dropped 2 bases and J dropped 11 bases, with 12 bases sitting between them. This CDR3 comprises 12 residues. The CDR3 nucleotides read TGTGCCAGCAGTTTATTAGGGGTTAGGGCTTTCTTT. Translated, it gives CASSLLGVRAFF.

In this sample, this clonotype turned up many times. Here the CDR3 reads CSATSANEQFF. Here the CDR3 DNA reads TGCAGTGCTACTAGCGCTAATGAGCAGTTCTTC. V usage is TRBV20-1 and J usage is TRBJ2-1; D may be TRBD2 (6 bases). The CDR3 length is 11 residues. The germline V and J ends were trimmed by 4 bases and 7 bases, with 8 bases remaining between them. Germline V gene sequence: CDR1 DFQATT, CDR2 SNEGSKA (reference sequence).

Ten or more counts support this clonotype. The CDR3 loop reads CASSQTTQETQYF. CDR3 nucleotides: TGTGCCAGCAGCCAAACCACTCAGGAGACCCAGTACTTC. The chain recombines TRBV7-2 with TRBJ2-5; D is undetermined. V lost 5 bases and J lost 5, with 12 bases in between. The CDR3 consists of 13 residues. CDR1 and CDR2 from the germline V gene are SGHTA and FQGNSA.

This clonotype was recorded many times. J is TRBJ2-2 and V is TRBV20-1; possibly TRBD2 for D (5 bases). Germline V gives CDR1 DFQATT, CDR2 SNEGSKA (reference sequence). V shed 5 bases and J shed 2 bases, with 18 bases lying between them. CDR3 size: 16 residues. For the CDR3, the DNA is TGCAGTGCTTACGACTCATTCGGGGAAAACACCGGGGAGCTGTTTTTT. The encoded protein is CSAYDSFGENTGELFF.

This clonotype was observed many times. The chain is built from TRBV20-1 and TRBJ2-3; D is unresolved. The length of the CDR3 is 14 residues. Germline V lookup: CDR1 DFQATT, CDR2 SNEGSKA (reference sequence). Trimming cost V 5 bases and J 0 bases, with 12 bases left between them. The CDR3 sequence is CSAGFGSSTDTQYF. In DNA, the CDR3 is TGCAGTGCTGGCTTCGGTAGTAGCACAGATACGCAGTATTTT.

The table lists this clonotype with many counts. The chain couples TRBV3-1 to TRBJ2-7, with 10 bases that match TRBD2. Germline CDR1 LGHDT, CDR2 YNNKEL (reference sequence). V trimming: 1 base; J trimming: 2 bases; junction bases outside the gene matches: 2. This CDR3 is 15 amino acids long. CDR3 sequence reads: CASSQAGLAAYEQYF. The DNA for the CDR3 is TGTGCCAGCAGCCAAGCTGGACTAGCGGCCTACGAGCAGTACTTC.

This clonotype was counted at least ten times. The chain joins TRBV2 to TRBJ2-1, with 8 bases aligning to TRBD1. Trimming at V came to 6 bases and at J to 10 bases, leaving 8 bases not matched to a gene. The germline V gene encodes CDR1 SNHLY and CDR2 FYNNEI. The CDR3 totals 13 residues. The CDR3 here is CASSRGQGSEQFF. In DNA, the CDR3 is TGTGCCAGCAGCAGAGGACAGGGTTCCGAGCAGTTCTTC. Full variable domain (missing parts from reference TRBV2 and TRBJ2-1): EPEVTQTPSHQVTQMGQEVILRCVPISNHLYFYWYRQILGQKVEFLVSFYNNEISEKSEIFDDQFSVERPDGSNFTLKIRSTKLEDSAMYFCASSRGQGSEQFFGPGTRLTVL.

In its sample, this clonotype was seen many times. The gene calls are TRBV24-1 and TRBJ1-2, with D unclear. The CDR3 is 11 amino acids. Trimming took off 5 bases at V and 7 bases at J, with 7 bases between the two ends. In germline, CDR1 is KGHDR, CDR2 SFDVKD. CDR3: CATSGVGGYTF. In DNA, the CDR3 is TGTGCCACCAGTGGCGTGGGTGGCTACACCTTC.

This chain joins TRBV20-1 and TRBJ2-2; TRBD1 matches at 9 bases. V was pared by 3 bases and J by 5 bases, with 7 bases of the junction left unmatched. The CDR3 is 15 amino acids. From germline, CDR1 is DFQATT and CDR2 SNEGSKA (reference sequence). CDR3 region: CSARLTGGYTGELFF. The CDR3 bases are TGCAGTGCTAGGCTTACAGGGGGCTATACCGGGGAGCTGTTTTTT.

This clonotype was observed many times. The rearrangement joins TRBV20-1 to TRBJ2-7; a weak D match, TRBD2 (5 bases). CDR1 is DFQATT and CDR2 is SNEGSKA in the germline V gene (reference sequence). The CDR3 contains 13 residues. Deletions cut 0 bases from V and 5 bases from J, with 11 bases between. CDR3 sequence (DNA): TGCAGTGCTAGAGATACTAGTCCCAACGAGCAGTACTTC. Its protein product is CSARDTSPNEQYF.

V usage is TRBV4-1 and J usage is TRBJ2-5, with 9 bases that match TRBD1. V shed 4 bases, J shed 1 base, and the junction held 7 bases outside the gene matches. The CDR3 sequence is 16 residues long. Per the germline V gene, CDR1 is MGHRA and CDR2 is YSYEKL. The CDR3 region is CASSRLDRGFQETQYF. The CDR3 region has the DNA TGCGCCAGCAGCCGATTGGACAGGGGTTTCCAAGAGACCCAGTACTTC.

Ten or more counts support this clonotype. V gene TRBV27 combines with J gene TRBJ2-7, with TRBD2 matching 7 bases. Germline values: CDR1 MNHEY, CDR2 SMNVEV (reference sequence). The length of the CDR3 is 16 residues. With 4 bases clipped from V and 4 bases from J, the junction kept 13 bases outside the gene matches. CDR3 sequence reads: CASSSRRTQRDYEQYF. The CDR3 DNA reads as TGTGCCAGCAGTTCCCGACGTACCCAGCGGGATTACGAGCAGTACTTC.

This clonotype was counted at least ten times. The chain's CDR3 is CASSIGRFYEQYF. CDR3 nucleotide sequence: TGTGCCAGTAGTATAGGCAGATTCTACGAGCAGTACTTC. The genes are TRBV19 and TRBJ2-7; D is unresolved. Germline CDR1 and CDR2: LNHDA and SQIVND (reference sequence). The V gene lost 1 base and the J gene lost 3 bases, with 7 bases spanning the gap. The CDR3 sequence is 13 residues long.